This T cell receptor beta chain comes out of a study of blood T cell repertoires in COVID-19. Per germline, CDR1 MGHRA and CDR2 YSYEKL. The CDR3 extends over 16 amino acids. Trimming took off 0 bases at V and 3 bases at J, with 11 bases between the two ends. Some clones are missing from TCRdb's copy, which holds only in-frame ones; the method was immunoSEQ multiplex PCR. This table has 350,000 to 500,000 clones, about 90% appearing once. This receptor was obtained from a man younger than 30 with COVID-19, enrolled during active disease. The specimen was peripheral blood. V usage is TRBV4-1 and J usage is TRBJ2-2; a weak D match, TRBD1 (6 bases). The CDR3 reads CASSQEARGYTGELFF. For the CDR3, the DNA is TGCGCCAGCAGCCAAGAGGCCAGGGGCTACACCGGGGAGCTGTTTTTT.